Listed below are T cell receptor beta chains from one sample, sequenced in a study of shared clonotypes between healthy human individuals. The protocol was immunoSEQ multiplex PCR, while the TCRdb copy is restricted to in-frame clones and leaves out a portion. The data show 1.5 million to 2.5 million clones, roughly 94% seen once. Sequencing used naive CD8+ T cells sorted from blood. The receptors come from a man between 18 and 29 years old in good health. CDR3s include the opening cysteine and the closing phenylalanine or tryptophan. A D gene is named only where the DNA matches it firmly.

>TRBV15|NA|TRBJ2-4
CATSGGGIAKNIQYF
>TRBV6-5|NA|TRBJ2-2
CASSQFTGELFF
>TRBV4-1|NA|TRBJ1-1
CASSQDSRMNTEAFF
>TRBV7-2|NA|TRBJ1-6
CASSFFYGGGSPLHF
>TRBV29-1|NA|TRBJ1-2
CSVDPSYGYTF
>TRBV5-6|NA|TRBJ2-3
CASSLIRDNTDTQYF
>TRBV27|TRBD2|TRBJ2-7
CASSLEGTSGYHEQYF
>TRBV13|NA|TRBJ2-7
CASSLGAQYYEQYF
>TRBV4-1|NA|TRBJ2-2
CASSQGAANTGELFF
>TRBV5-1|TRBD1|TRBJ2-7
CASSLGRTGAYEQYF
>TRBV5-1|NA|TRBJ2-7
CASSLDFSYEQYF
>TRBV5-6|TRBD1|TRBJ1-1
CASSSSPPDRGAFF
>TRBV18|TRBD1|TRBJ2-7
CASSPGQANPYEQYF
>TRBV4-1|TRBD1|TRBJ2-7
CASSQRAGTGDYEQYF
>TRBV4-1|NA|TRBJ1-6
CASSPSGAPNSPLHF
>TRBV28|NA|TRBJ2-5
CASSQEGESETQYF
>TRBV4-3|TRBD2|TRBJ2-7
CASSVLLAGGQVQYF
>TRBV7-9|NA|TRBJ2-7
CASSFGDEQYF
>TRBV6-5|TRBD1|TRBJ1-5
CASSHGQGNQPQHF
>TRBV6-5|NA|TRBJ2-5
CASSPQGFFGETQYF
>TRBV5-8|TRBD2|TRBJ2-2
CASSPSGDPGTGELFF
>TRBV5-1|NA|TRBJ2-1
CASSWLEGSKNEQFF
>TRBV12-5|TRBD1|TRBJ1-2
CASGLANPGQSNYGYTF
>TRBV7-8|TRBD2|TRBJ2-1
CASSLGGRRYNEQFF
>TRBV27|TRBD1|TRBJ1-2
CASSLMTGERYTF
>TRBV4-1|NA|NA
CASSQGQTSYEQYF
>TRBV19|NA|TRBJ2-3
CASSIVGGPTDTQYF
>TRBV11-2|NA|TRBJ2-5
CASRSTYQETQYF
>TRBV4-1|TRBD2|TRBJ2-7
CASSPLAGGTYEQYF